This T cell receptor beta chain was sequenced for a study of cytomegalovirus exposure and HLA in healthy donors. General study results and limits: Later on, an analysis found that several of the most significant clusters appeared to be linked to common viral pathogens, which included parvovirus B19. TCR association rates varied by HLA locus in a later analysis, with DRB1 highest and HLA-C lowest.

The V end lost 6 bases, the J end lost 5 bases, and 10 bases lay between the germline ends. Germline CDR1 and CDR2: MNHEY and SVGAGI. The CDR3 sequence is 12 residues long. This clone appeared a few times. Antigen: not known. PCR used 60 Vbeta primers and 13 Jbeta primers. Data came from immunoSEQ multiplex PCR; TCRdb stores just in-frame clones and leaves some out. The table shows approximately 190,000 clones, with approximately 86% occurring only once. Sequencing used PBMCs. The chain couples TRBV6-5 to TRBJ1-1; D is unclear. This clonotype was sampled from a boy between 2 and 10 years old in good health and CMV-seronegative. For the CDR3, the DNA is TGTGCCAGCAGATCATTCGGGACTGAAGCTTTCTTT. Encoded protein: CASRSFGTEAFF.